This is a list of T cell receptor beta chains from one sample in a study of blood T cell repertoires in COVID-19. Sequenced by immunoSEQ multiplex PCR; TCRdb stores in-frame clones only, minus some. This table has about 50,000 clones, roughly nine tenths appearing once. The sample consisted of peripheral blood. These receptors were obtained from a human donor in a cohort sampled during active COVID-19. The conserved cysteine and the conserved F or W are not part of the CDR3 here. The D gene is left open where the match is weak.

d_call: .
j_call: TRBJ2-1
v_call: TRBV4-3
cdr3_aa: ASSQELQRGEQF

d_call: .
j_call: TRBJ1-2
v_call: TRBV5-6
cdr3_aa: ASSLGTEIWGYT

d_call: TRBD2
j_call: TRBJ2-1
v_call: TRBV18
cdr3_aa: ATAGGTRNEQF

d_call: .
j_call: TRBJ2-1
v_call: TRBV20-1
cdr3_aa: SASRHQGGDNEQF

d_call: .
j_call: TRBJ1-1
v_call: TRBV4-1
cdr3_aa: ASSLQGGGNTEAF

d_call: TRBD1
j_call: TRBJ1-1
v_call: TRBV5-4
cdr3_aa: ASSRFDRGNTEAF

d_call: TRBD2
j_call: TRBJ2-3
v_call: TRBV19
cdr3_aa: ASSGAGAGGHPNTDTQY

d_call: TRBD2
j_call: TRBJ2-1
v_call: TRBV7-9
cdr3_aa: ASSLALAGGHEQF

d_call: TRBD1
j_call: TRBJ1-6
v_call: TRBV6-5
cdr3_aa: ASSYSTGHWNSPLH

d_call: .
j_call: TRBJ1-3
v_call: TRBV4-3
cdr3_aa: ASSQGANGNTIY

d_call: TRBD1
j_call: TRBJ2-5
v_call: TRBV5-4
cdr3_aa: ASSLGLVGQGLETQY

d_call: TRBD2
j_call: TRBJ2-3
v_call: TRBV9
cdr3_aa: ASSSPGREDRTDTQY

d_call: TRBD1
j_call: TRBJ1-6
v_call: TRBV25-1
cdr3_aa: ASSESGTVNSPLH

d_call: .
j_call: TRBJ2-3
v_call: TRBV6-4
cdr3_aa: ASSEAGAGTDTQY

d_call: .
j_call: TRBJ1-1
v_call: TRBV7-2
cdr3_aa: ASSLVGRSTGTEAF

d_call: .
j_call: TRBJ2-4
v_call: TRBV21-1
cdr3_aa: ASSKGVDSGGYLVQY

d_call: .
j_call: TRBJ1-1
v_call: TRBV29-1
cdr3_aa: SVVGQPRTEAF

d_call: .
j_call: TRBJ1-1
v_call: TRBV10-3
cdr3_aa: AIRGADEAF

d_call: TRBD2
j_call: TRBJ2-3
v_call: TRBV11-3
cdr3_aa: ASSLGIGSGDTDTQY

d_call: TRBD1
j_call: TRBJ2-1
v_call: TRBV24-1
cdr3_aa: ATSDSEGQGYYNEQF

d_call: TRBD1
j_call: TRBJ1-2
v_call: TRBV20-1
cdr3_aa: SASEGARGYT

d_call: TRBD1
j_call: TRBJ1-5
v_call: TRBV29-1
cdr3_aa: SVGQGEYQPQH

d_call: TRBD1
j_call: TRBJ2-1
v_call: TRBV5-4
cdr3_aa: ASSPSPQGSYNEQF

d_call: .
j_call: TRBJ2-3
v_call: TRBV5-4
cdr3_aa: ASSLTGPDTQY

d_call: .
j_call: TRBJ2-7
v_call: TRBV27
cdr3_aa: ASRDSSYEQY

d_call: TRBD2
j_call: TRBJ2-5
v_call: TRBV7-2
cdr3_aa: ASSLYSGGETQY

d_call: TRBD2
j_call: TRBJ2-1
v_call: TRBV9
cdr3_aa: ASSVREGYYNEQF

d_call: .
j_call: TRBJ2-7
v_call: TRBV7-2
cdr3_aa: ASSRGSYEQY

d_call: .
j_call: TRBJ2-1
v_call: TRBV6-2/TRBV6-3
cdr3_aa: ASSQTTSSYNEQF